The clone carrying this T cell receptor (beta chain) was observed a handful of times. Antigen unknown. Germline V gene data show CDR1 as MGHRA and CDR2 as YSYEKL. The J segment lost 5 bases and the V segment lost 4 bases, leaving 9 bases of the junction unmatched. The CDR3 runs to 17 residues. The PCR made use of 60 Vbeta and 13 Jbeta primers. The protocol was immunoSEQ multiplex PCR, while the TCRdb copy is restricted to in-frame clones and leaves out a portion. The data show over 150,000 clones, with 65% to 80% seen just once and roughly 3% held by the top ten. These data are taken from a study of cytomegalovirus exposure and HLA in healthy donors. General observations from the study: A few CMV-associated chains proved CMV antigen-specific in vitro. Highly shared variants forming one cluster were likely a sequencing artifact. The authors later found TCR association rates varying by HLA locus, with DRB1 most and HLA-C fewest.

This TCR came from a woman aged 45 to 65 in good health and CMV-seropositive. Sequenced material: PBMCs. This chain uses TRBV4-1 with TRBJ2-2; 11 bases line up with TRBD2. The CDR3 region is CASSRVAGLAETGELFF. DNA for the CDR3: TGCGCCAGCAGCCGCGTGGCGGGACTAGCGGAGACCGGGGAGCTGTTTTTT.